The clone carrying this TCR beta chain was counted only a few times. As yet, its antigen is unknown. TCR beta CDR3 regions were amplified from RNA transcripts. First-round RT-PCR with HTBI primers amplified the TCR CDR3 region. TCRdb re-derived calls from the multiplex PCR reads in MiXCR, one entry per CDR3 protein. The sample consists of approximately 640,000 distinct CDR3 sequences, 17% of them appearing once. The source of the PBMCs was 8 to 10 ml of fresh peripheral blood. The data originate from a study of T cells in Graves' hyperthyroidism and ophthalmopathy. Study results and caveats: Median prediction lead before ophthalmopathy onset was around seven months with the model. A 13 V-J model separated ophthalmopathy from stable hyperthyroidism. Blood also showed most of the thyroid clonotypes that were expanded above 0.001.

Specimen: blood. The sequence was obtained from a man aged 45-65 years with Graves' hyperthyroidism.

As DNA, the CDR3 is TGCGCCAGCAGCTCCCAGTCTAGCGGGACCGGCACAGATACGCAGTATTTT. This codes for CASSSQSSGTGTDTQYF. This chain links TRBV5-1 with TRBJ2-3, with 9 bases fitting TRBD2. Germline V lookup: CDR1 SGHRS, CDR2 YFSETQ. The CDR3 contains 17 residues. V shed 3 bases, J shed 1 base, and the junction held 9 bases outside the gene matches.